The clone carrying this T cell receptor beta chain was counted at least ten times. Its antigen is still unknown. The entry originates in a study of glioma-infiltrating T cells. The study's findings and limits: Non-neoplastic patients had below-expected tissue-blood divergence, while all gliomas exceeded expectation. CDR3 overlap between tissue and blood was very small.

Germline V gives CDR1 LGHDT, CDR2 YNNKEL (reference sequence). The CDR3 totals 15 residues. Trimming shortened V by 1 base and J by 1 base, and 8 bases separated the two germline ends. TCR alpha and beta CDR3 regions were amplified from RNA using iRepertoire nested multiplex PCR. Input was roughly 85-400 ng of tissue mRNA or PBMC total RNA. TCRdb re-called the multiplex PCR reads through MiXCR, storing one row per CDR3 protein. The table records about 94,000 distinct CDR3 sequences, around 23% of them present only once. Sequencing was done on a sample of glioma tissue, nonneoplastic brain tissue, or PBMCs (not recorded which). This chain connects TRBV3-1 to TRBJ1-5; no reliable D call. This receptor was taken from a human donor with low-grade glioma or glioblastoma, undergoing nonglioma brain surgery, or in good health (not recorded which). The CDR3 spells CASSQGSKSNQPQHF. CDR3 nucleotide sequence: TGTGCCAGCAGCCAAGGGAGCAAGAGCAATCAGCCCCAGCATTTT.